The 24 T cell receptor beta chains listed next were all sequenced from one sample in a study of OX40 agonist ivuxolimab in advanced cancers. TCRdb's table, derived via immunoSEQ multiplex PCR, lists solely in-frame clones and lacks some. There are approximately 65,000 clones in the sample; more than 90% occur only once, and 0.6% to 0.8% lies in the top ten. Here the sequenced sample was CD4+ or CD8+ T cells sorted from blood, taken in a trial of the OX40 agonist ivuxolimab. The receptors derive from an adult with an advanced solid tumor such as melanoma, head and neck, liver or kidney cancer.

This chain connects TRBV30 to TRBJ2-1, with TRBD2 matching 8 bases. The CDR3 has 12 residues. Germline values: CDR1 GTSNPN, CDR2 SVGIG (reference sequence). V shed 4 bases, J shed 8 bases, and the junction held 4 bases outside the gene matches. The CDR3 region has the DNA TGTGCCTGGACCACTAGCGGCTATGAGCAGTTCTTC. This gives the protein CAWTTSGYEQFF.

J is TRBJ1-2 and V is TRBV2; D is unresolved. Germline V CDR1 and CDR2: SNHLY, FYNNEI. V was shortened by 7 bases and J by 0 bases, with 6 bases between the two germline ends. The CDR3 loop spans 12 amino acids. This chain's CDR3 is CASTQTNYGYTF. CDR3 nucleotide sequence: TGTGCCAGCACCCAGACTAACTATGGCTACACCTTC.

The chain carries TRBV2 and TRBJ1-2, with D perhaps TRBD1 (5 bases). Trimming shortened V by 3 bases and J by 5 bases, and 16 bases separated the two germline ends. From germline, CDR1 is SNHLY and CDR2 FYNNEI. The CDR3 contains 15 residues. DNA for the CDR3: TGTGCCAGCAGTGATCCGGGACGGCTATCTTATGGCTACACCTTC. Translated: CASSDPGRLSYGYTF.

This chain links TRBV6-1 with TRBJ1-1; D not resolved. This CDR3 region has 12 residues. Deletions cut 7 bases from V and 0 bases from J, with 6 bases between. Germline-derived CDR1 and CDR2 are MNHNS and SASEGT. The CDR3 sequence is CASMIMNTEAFF. CDR3 sequence (DNA): TGTGCCAGCATGATCATGAACACTGAAGCTTTCTTT.

This chain joins TRBV7-2 and TRBJ2-5, with 9 bases aligning to TRBD1. Germline V gene lookup returns CDR1 SGHTA and CDR2 FQGNSA. The J segment lost 4 bases and the V segment lost 5 bases, leaving 14 bases of the junction unmatched. The CDR3 contains 17 residues. The DNA of the CDR3 is TGTGCCAGCAGCCCACCGGGACAGGGCTCGGGGAGAGAGACCCAGTACTTC. Translating it yields CASSPPGQGSGRETQYF.

J is TRBJ2-7 and V is TRBV10-2; no firm D call. Trimming cost V 3 bases and J 4 bases, with 16 bases left between them. CDR3 length equals 15 residues. CDR1 is WSHSY, CDR2 SAAADI, per germline. CDR3 region: CASSEIGSLRYEQYF. CDR3 DNA: TGCGCCAGCAGTGAAATAGGGTCCCTGAGATACGAGCAGTACTTC.

For this clone: The same CDR3 arises from other DNA sequences in this sample as well. The V call is TRBV5-1, the J call TRBJ2-5; 9 bases fit TRBD1. The CDR3 runs to 14 residues. Germline values: CDR1 SGHRS, CDR2 YFSETQ. The junction had 1 base not matched to a gene; V was cut back by 0 bases and J by 4 bases. CDR3 nucleotide sequence: TGCGCCAGCAGCTTGGGACAGGGGGGAGAGACCCAGTACTTC. Protein: CASSLGQGGETQYF.

The rearrangement links TRBV6-5 to TRBJ1-1; D is unclear. CDR3 size: 15 residues. Trimming cost V 0 bases and J 3 bases, with 11 bases left between them. Germline V lookup: CDR1 MNHEY, CDR2 SVGAGI. CDR3 nucleotide sequence: TGTGCCAGCAGTTACTCGAGGCAGTGGGACACTGAAGCTTTCTTT. Residues: CASSYSRQWDTEAFF.

The genes are TRBV19 and TRBJ2-7; TRBD1 agrees at 9 bases. CDR3 length: 13 residues. V was clipped by 4 bases and J by 12 bases; unmatched bases: 10. CDR1 and CDR2 (germline): LNHDA, SQIVND (reference sequence). The CDR3 region is CASSTRGQGLLYF. CDR3 sequence (DNA): TGTGCCAGTAGTACCCGGGGACAGGGTTTGTTGTACTTC.

V is TRBV6-5 and J is TRBJ1-2, with a weak D call TRBD1 (5 bases). CDR3 length equals 10 residues. CDR1 is MNHEY, CDR2 SVGAGI, per germline. V gave up 5 bases and J gave up 13 bases, with 11 bases separating them. The CDR3 is CASSEGGGTF. The CDR3 coding sequence is TGTGCCAGCAGTGAAGGCGGGGGCACCTTC.

There are a few counts of this clone. The gene calls are TRBV7-2 and TRBJ2-7, with TRBD1 matching 8 bases. Trimming cost V 6 bases and J 9 bases; bases outside gene matches: 10. The CDR3 is 13 amino acids. The germline V gene encodes CDR1 SGHTA and CDR2 FQGNSA. Written as DNA, the CDR3 is TGTGCCAGCAGTCCTAGGACAGGGCAAGGGCAGTACTTC. It encodes CASSPRTGQGQYF.

This sequence joins TRBV6-5 and TRBJ1-1; 8 bases match TRBD1. The junction had 10 bases not matched to a gene; V was cut back by 5 bases and J by 11 bases. CDR3 length: 13 amino acids. CDR1 and CDR2 from the germline V gene are MNHEY and SVGAGI. The CDR3 sequence is CASSEAPGGRAFF. The CDR3 DNA is TGTGCCAGCAGTGAAGCACCAGGGGGCAGGGCTTTCTTT.

The chain carries TRBV2 and TRBJ1-2; D unclear. V was clipped by 1 base and J by 4 bases, with 10 bases between them. CDR3 size: 14 residues. Looked up from germline, CDR1 is SNHLY and CDR2 is FYNNEI. The CDR3 DNA is TGTGCCAGCAGTGAAGGGAGTCGCTCCTATGGCTACACCTTC. Translated, it gives CASSEGSRSYGYTF.

The chain couples TRBV7-6 to TRBJ2-3, with a possible D match to TRBD1 (6 bases). Germline-derived CDR1 and CDR2 are SGHVS and FNYEAQ. The V gene lost 6 bases and the J gene lost 4 bases, with 14 bases spanning the gap. This CDR3 has 14 amino acids. CDR3 DNA sequence: TGTGCCAGCAGTACCCCAGGGGCGGCAGATACGCAGTATTTT. Translation: CASSTPGAADTQYF.

In its sample, this clone was seen once. The CDR3 nucleotides are TGCGCCAGCAGCTTGGATGGACAGATGAACACTGAAGCTTTCTTT. Its protein product is CASSLDGQMNTEAFF. The rearrangement links TRBV5-1 to TRBJ1-1; TRBD1 is a possible D gene (6 bases). With 0 bases removed from V and 0 bases from J, the gap between germline ends came to 9 bases. Per the germline V gene, CDR1 is SGHRS and CDR2 is YFSETQ. The CDR3 is 15 amino acids.

The chain is built from TRBV6-5 and TRBJ1-2; D is ambiguous. The V end was cut by 5 bases, the J end by 2 bases, with 12 bases between. This CDR3 comprises 14 residues. Per germline, CDR1 MNHEY and CDR2 SVGAGI. CDR3 loop: CASSEGRGNYGYTF. The CDR3 bases are TGTGCCAGCAGTGAAGGTCGGGGAAACTATGGCTACACCTTC.

This rearrangement joins TRBV7-8 to TRBJ2-7; 7 nucleotides align to TRBD1. The CDR3 covers 14 residues. CDR1 and CDR2 (germline): SGHVS, FQNEAQ. Trimming at V came to 5 bases and at J to 5 bases, leaving 9 bases not matched to a gene. The CDR3 here is CASSGGRGLDEQYF. The CDR3 DNA reads TGTGCCAGCAGCGGCGGTAGGGGGCTTGACGAGCAGTACTTC.

The chain links TRBV6-5 to TRBJ1-2; a possible D gene is TRBD1 (5 bases). The germline V gene encodes CDR1 MNHEY and CDR2 SVGAGI. The CDR3 length is 14 residues. V was cut by 2 bases and J by 7 bases, with 14 bases left in between. The DNA for the CDR3 is TGTGCCAGCAGTTACGACGGGCCAGGGTCTGGCTACACCTTC. The encoded protein is CASSYDGPGSGYTF.

The J gene is TRBJ1-6, the V gene TRBV6-1, with TRBD1 identical over 7 bases. V lost 1 base and J lost 10; bases outside the gene matches: 13. The CDR3 spans 17 residues. Germline V gene data show CDR1 as MNHNS and CDR2 as SASEGT. CDR3 sequence (DNA): TGTGCCAGCAGTGAAGGTGGCAGGGGGATGACCAGCTCACCCCTCCACTTT. Translating gives CASSEGGRGMTSSPLHF.

The chain uses TRBV11-2 and TRBJ2-3; 10 bases align to TRBD1. Trimming removed 3 bases from V and 2 bases from J; junction bases left unmatched: 5. This CDR3 spans 16 amino acids. Germline V gene data show CDR1 as SGHAT and CDR2 as FQNNGV. The CDR3 here is CASSFGDRGSTDTQYF. The CDR3 region has the DNA TGTGCCAGCAGCTTCGGGGACAGGGGATCCACAGATACGCAGTATTTT.

The rearrangement uses TRBV29-1 and TRBJ2-5; 9 nucleotides line up with TRBD2. The CDR3 consists of 14 residues. V was clipped by 4 bases and J by 1 base; unmatched bases: 4. Germline assignment: CDR1 SQVTM and CDR2 ANQGSEA. CDR3 nucleotide sequence: TGCAGCGTTGCGGGCGGGGGGGCCCAAGAGACCCAGTACTTC. Translated: CSVAGGGAQETQYF.

CDR3 DNA sequence: TGTGCCAGCAGCCGAAAGCCGGGCCAGAATCAGCCCCAGCATTTT. Amino acid sequence: CASSRKPGQNQPQHF. The chain uses TRBV6-1 and TRBJ1-5; the D is unclear. V lost 6 bases and J 4 bases, leaving 16 bases between the germline ends. Germline V gene lookup returns CDR1 MNHNS and CDR2 SASEGT. The CDR3 loop spans 15 amino acids.

This sequence joins TRBV7-9 and TRBJ1-1, with unresolved D. From germline, CDR1 is SEHNR and CDR2 FQNEAQ (reference sequence). The CDR3 totals 14 residues. Trimming stripped 5 bases from V and 2 bases from J, with 12 bases between. The CDR3 DNA reads TGTGCCAGCAGCACGGAACCCGCCAACACTGAAGCTTTCTTT. This codes for CASSTEPANTEAFF.

V and J are TRBV30 and TRBJ2-5; D not resolved. Germline CDR1 and CDR2: GTSNPN and SVGIG (reference sequence). The CDR3 has 12 residues. With 0 bases removed from V and 4 bases from J, the gap between germline ends came to 6 bases. The CDR3 nucleotides read TGTGCCTGGAGTGTACTGGGAGAGACCCAGTACTTC. Its protein is CAWSVLGETQYF.